This T cell receptor (beta chain) was retrieved from a study of blood T cell repertoires in COVID-19. V lost 4 bases to trimming and J lost 2 bases; unmatched junction nucleotides: 4. Germline V gives CDR1 SEHNR, CDR2 FQNEAQ (reference sequence). CDR3 size: 14 residues. As handled by the study authors: From reference gene primer amplification, estimates of nucleated cell counts were derived. Libraries were prepared by immunoSEQ multiplex PCR; TCRdb keeps only in-frame clonotypes and omits some of them. That table furnishes V, J and clone size, whereas the DNA furnished D and trimming. The sample comprises some 250,000 clones, about four fifths of which are singletons, and roughly 5% rests with the top ten.

This TCR derives from a man older than 75 with acute or convalescent COVID-19. The sample comprised peripheral blood. The rearrangement uses TRBV7-9 and TRBJ1-2; the match to TRBD1 covers 7 bases. The CDR3 nucleotides are TGTGCCAGCAGCTGGGGGACAGCCAACTATGGCTACACCTTC. Translated: CASSWGTANYGYTF.